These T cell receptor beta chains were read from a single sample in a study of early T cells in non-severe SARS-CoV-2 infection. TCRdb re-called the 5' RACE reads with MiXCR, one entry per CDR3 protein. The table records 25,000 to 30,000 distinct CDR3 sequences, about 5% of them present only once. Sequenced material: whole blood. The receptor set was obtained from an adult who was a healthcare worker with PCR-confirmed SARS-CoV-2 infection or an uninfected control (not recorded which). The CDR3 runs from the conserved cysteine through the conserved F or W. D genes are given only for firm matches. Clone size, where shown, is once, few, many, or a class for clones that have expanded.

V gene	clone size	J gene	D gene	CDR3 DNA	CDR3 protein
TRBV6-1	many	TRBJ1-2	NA	TGTGCCAGCAGGGGTCCCGGACAGAACTATGGCTACACCTTC	CASRGPGQNYGYTF
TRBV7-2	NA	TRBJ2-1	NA	TGTGCCAGCAGCTCCCGACAGCAGAGCTACAATGAGCAGTTCTTC	CASSSRQQSYNEQFF
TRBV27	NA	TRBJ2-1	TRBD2	TGTGCCAGCAGAGGGACTAGCGGAAACAATGAGCAGTTCTTC	CASRGTSGNNEQFF
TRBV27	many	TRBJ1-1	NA	TGTGCCAGCAGTTTATTGCCTACTAGAGCAATGAACACTGAAGCTTTCTTT	CASSLLPTRAMNTEAFF
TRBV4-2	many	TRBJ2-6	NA	TGTGCCAGCAGCCAAGGTGCCGGCGCTGGGGCCAACGTCCTGACTTTC	CASSQGAGAGANVLTF
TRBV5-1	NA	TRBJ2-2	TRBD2	TGCGCCAGCAGCTCTTTTAGCGGGGTGAACACCGGGGAGCTGTTTTTT	CASSSFSGVNTGELFF
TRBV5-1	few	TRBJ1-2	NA	TGCGCCAGCAGCTTGGTAGGGGACTTATATGGCTACACCTTC	CASSLVGDLYGYTF
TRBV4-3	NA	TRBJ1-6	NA	TGCGCCAGCAGCCAAGCGACCAACTATAATTCACCCCTCCACTTT	CASSQATNYNSPLHF
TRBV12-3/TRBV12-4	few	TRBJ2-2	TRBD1	TGTGCCAGCAGTTCTAGGACAGGGGGTAGGAGCGGGGAGCTGTTTTTT	CASSSRTGGRSGELFF
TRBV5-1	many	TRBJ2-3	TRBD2	TGCGCCAGCAGCCTCCCTCCTCCGGGGACTAGCGGGAGGGCCGAGTTCGATACGCAGTATTTT	CASSLPPPGTSGRAEFDTQYF
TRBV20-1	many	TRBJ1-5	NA	TGCAGTGCTATAGGACAGCTTAATAGCAATCAGCCCCAGCATTTT	CSAIGQLNSNQPQHF
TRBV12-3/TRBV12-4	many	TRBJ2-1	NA	TGTGCCAGCAGTTTTAGCAGCTGGCATGAGCAGTTCTTC	CASSFSSWHEQFF
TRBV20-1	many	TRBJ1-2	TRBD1	TGCAGTGCTCGGACAGGGGGCAGCTATGGCTACACCTTC	CSARTGGSYGYTF
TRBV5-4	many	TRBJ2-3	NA	TGTGCCAGCAGCTTGGAGAGGGATACGCAGTATTTT	CASSLERDTQYF
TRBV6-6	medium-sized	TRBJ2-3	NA	TGTGCCAGCAGCCCTACCTCTAGCACAGATACGCAGTATTTT	CASSPTSSTDTQYF
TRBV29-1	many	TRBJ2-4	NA	TGCAGCGTTGAAAGGGGAAGCATTCAGTACTTC	CSVERGSIQYF
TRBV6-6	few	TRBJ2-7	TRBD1	TGTGCCAGCAGTTTCGGACAGGGCCGCTCCTACGAGCAGTACTTC	CASSFGQGRSYEQYF
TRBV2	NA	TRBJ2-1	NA	TGTGCCAGCAGGAGGGGGGCGTCGACCTACAATGAGCAGTTCTTC	CASRRGASTYNEQFF
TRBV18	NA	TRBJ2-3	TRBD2	TGTGCCAGCTCGCCGACTAGCGGGAGGACAGATACGCAGTATTTT	CASSPTSGRTDTQYF
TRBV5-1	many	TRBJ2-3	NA	TGCGCCAGCAGCTTGGCACAGATCACAGATACGCAGTATTTT	CASSLAQITDTQYF
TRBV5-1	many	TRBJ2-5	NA	TGCGCCAGCAGCTTGGTCTTAGGAGAGCGGGAGACCCAGTACTTC	CASSLVLGERETQYF
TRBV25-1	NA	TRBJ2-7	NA	TGTGCCAGCAGTGAATCTGGTTTCACCGGTCCCTACGAGCAGTACTTC	CASSESGFTGPYEQYF
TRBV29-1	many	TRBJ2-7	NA	TGCAGCGTTGTTCCGATTGCATCCTACGAGCAGTACTTC	CSVVPIASYEQYF
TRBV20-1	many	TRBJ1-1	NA	TGCAGTGCTACGAGGACGGCCTCGGGCACTGAAGCTTTCTTT	CSATRTASGTEAFF
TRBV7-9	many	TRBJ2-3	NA	TGTGCCAGCAGCTTTGGACAGCCGAGTTATACGCAGTATTTT	CASSFGQPSYTQYF
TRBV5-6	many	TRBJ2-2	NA	TGTGCCAGCAGCTTGATGTTTACAGCCATCGCGAACACCGGGGAGCTGTTTTTT	CASSLMFTAIANTGELFF
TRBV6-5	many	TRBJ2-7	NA	TGTGCCAGCAGTTACGACAATAGGCAATACGAGCAGTACTTC	CASSYDNRQYEQYF
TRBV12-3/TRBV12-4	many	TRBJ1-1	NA	TGTGCCAGCAGTTTCCAGGGAGACACTGAAGCTTTCTTT	CASSFQGDTEAFF
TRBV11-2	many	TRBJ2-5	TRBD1	TGTGCCAGCAGCACCGGGACAGGGTGGGCCCAGTACTTC	CASSTGTGWAQYF
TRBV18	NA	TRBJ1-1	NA	TGTGCCAGCTCACCACGGCCCAGGGTGGAAGCTTTCTTT	CASSPRPRVEAFF
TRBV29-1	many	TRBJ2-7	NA	TGCAGCGTTGGAGGTGGGGGCGCCTACGAGCAGTACTTC	CSVGGGGAYEQYF
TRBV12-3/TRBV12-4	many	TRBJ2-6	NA	TGTGCCAGCAGTCTCGGAAGCTCTGGGGCCAACGTCCTGACTTTC	CASSLGSSGANVLTF
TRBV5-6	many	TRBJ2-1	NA	TGTGCCAGCAGCTTGGGTTCGGGAAGAAGATACAATGAGCAGTTCTTC	CASSLGSGRRYNEQFF